Below, 31 T cell receptor beta chains from the same sample are listed, as sequenced in a study of cytomegalovirus exposure and HLA in healthy donors. The PCR employed 60 Vbeta primers together with 13 Jbeta primers. Some clones are missing from TCRdb's copy, which holds only in-frame ones; the method was immunoSEQ multiplex PCR. The sample has about 130,000 clones, around 77% seen once. Sequencing input: PBMCs. These receptors were collected from a man aged 25-45 years in good health and CMV-seronegative.

This clone was seen more than once but under ten times. The J gene is TRBJ2-7, the V gene TRBV6-5, with D perhaps TRBD1 (6 bases). The length of the CDR3 is 15 residues. Germline-derived CDR1 and CDR2 are MNHEY and SVGAGI. V lost 6 bases and J lost 2, with 17 bases in between. CDR3 DNA: TGTGCCAGCAGATCAGGGGTCCGCGCCCCCTACGAGCAGTACTTC. Protein product: CASRSGVRAPYEQYF.

The DNA for the CDR3 is TGTGCCAGCAGTTACCCCAGTGGAAACACCATATATTTT. It encodes CASSYPSGNTIYF. J is TRBJ1-3 and V is TRBV6-6; D call uncertain. Germline CDR1 and CDR2: MNHNY and SVGAGI (reference sequence). Trimming removed 2 bases from V and 3 bases from J, with 5 bases in between. The CDR3 totals 13 residues.

Worth noting for this clone: Other DNA sequences in the sample encode the same CDR3. The V and J genes are TRBV14 and TRBJ1-2; the match to TRBD1 covers 11 bases. V shed 4 bases and J 4 bases; nucleotides not matched to a gene: 5. Per germline, CDR1 SGHDN and CDR2 FVKESK. This CDR3 has 15 amino acids. The CDR3 DNA reads TGTGCCAGCAGCCCGAGGACAGGGGGCGGCTATGGCTACACCTTC. As protein: CASSPRTGGGYGYTF.

The chain carries TRBV5-1 and TRBJ1-4; 8 nucleotides line up with TRBD1. The CDR3 covers 15 residues. Germline loops: CDR1 SGHRS, CDR2 YFSETQ. The ends lost 5 bases at V and 3 bases at J; junction bases unmatched: 6. CDR3 nucleotides: TGCGCCAGCAGACGCGACAGGGGAGCTAATGAAAAACTGTTTTTT. Its translation: CASRRDRGANEKLFF.

Regarding this clone: The identical CDR3 is also encoded by other nucleotide sequences in the sample. The rearrangement uses TRBV5-1 and TRBJ2-7; 7 nucleotides match TRBD1. The CDR3 is 13 residues long. V lost 2 bases and J lost 2; bases outside the gene matches: 1. Germline V gives CDR1 SGHRS, CDR2 YFSETQ. CDR3 in DNA: TGCGCCAGCAGCTTAGGGGGCCCCTACGAGCAGTACTTC. It codes for CASSLGGPYEQYF.

The chain combines TRBV7-9 with TRBJ2-3; TRBD1 aligns across 7 bases. This CDR3 region has 14 residues. Germline CDR1 SEHNR, CDR2 FQNEAQ (reference sequence). Losses at the gene ends were 1 base for V and 4 bases for J; bases not matched to a gene: 2. DNA for the CDR3: TGTGCCAGCAGCTTAGTAGGGGGCTCAGATACGCAGTATTTT. Translated: CASSLVGGSDTQYF. The full variable domain, with the rest looked up from reference TRBV7-9 and TRBJ2-3, is DTGVSQNPRHKITKRGQNVTFRCDPISEHNRLYWYRQTLGQGPEFLTYFQNEAQLEKSRLLSDRFSAERPKGSFSTLEIQRTEQGDSAMYLCASSLVGGSDTQYFGPGTRLTVL.

The chain recombines TRBV6-5 with TRBJ1-2, with 7 bases fitting TRBD1. Looked up from germline, CDR1 is MNHEY and CDR2 is SVGAGI. CDR3 length: 15 residues. With V trimmed by 6 bases and J by 2 bases, 9 bases remained unmatched. Here the CDR3 reads CASRSGDRRNYGYTF. CDR3 in DNA: TGTGCCAGCAGGTCGGGGGACAGACGCAACTATGGCTACACCTTC.

This rearrangement joins TRBV18 to TRBJ1-4; D remains unclear. CDR3 length: 15 residues. V was pared by 2 bases and J by 0 bases, with 7 bases between. Germline V CDR1 and CDR2: KGHSH, LQKENI. The DNA of the CDR3 is TGTGCCAGCTCACCAGGAGGGACAACTAATGAAAAACTGTTTTTT. Amino acids: CASSPGGTTNEKLFF.

The V and J genes are TRBV6-5 and TRBJ2-1; 10 nucleotides align to TRBD1. Trimming took 0 bases from V and 8 from J; bases not matched to a gene: 4. This CDR3 is built from 15 residues. In germline, CDR1 is MNHEY, CDR2 SVGAGI. This CDR3 reads CASSYSRQGAYEQFF. The CDR3 nucleotides read TGTGCCAGCAGTTACTCGCGACAGGGGGCCTATGAGCAGTTCTTC.

V and J are TRBV5-1 and TRBJ2-7, with 10 bases aligning to TRBD1. CDR1 and CDR2 from the germline V gene are SGHRS and YFSETQ. The CDR3 covers 15 residues. V gave up 1 base and J gave up 3 bases; unmatched junction bases: 4. This CDR3 reads CASSLWGQGIYEQYF. CDR3 nucleotides: TGCGCCAGCAGCTTGTGGGGACAGGGGATCTACGAGCAGTACTTC.

In its sample, this clone was seen once. The V and J genes are TRBV6-1 and TRBJ2-7; 9 positions agree with TRBD1. V shed 4 bases, J shed 2 bases, and the junction held 12 bases outside the gene matches. The CDR3 spans 17 residues. The germline V gene encodes CDR1 MNHNS and CDR2 SASEGT. CDR3 DNA sequence: TGTGCCAGCAGTGCCTTAACCACCGGGACAGGGCCCTACGAGCAGTACTTC. It codes for CASSALTTGTGPYEQYF.

This clone has more than one count but fewer than ten. The rearrangement joins TRBV6-5 to TRBJ1-2; D possibly corresponds to TRBD1 (6 bases). The ends were cut back, 5 bases at V and 6 bases at J, with 13 bases in the middle. CDR3 length: 13 residues. Germline-derived CDR1 and CDR2 are MNHEY and SVGAGI. CDR3 nucleotides: TGTGCCAGCAGTGAACCCGGGACACATGGCTACACCTTC. Amino acid sequence: CASSEPGTHGYTF.

The chain is built from TRBV7-9 and TRBJ2-2, with a tentative D call TRBD1 (6 bases). The ends were cut back, 3 bases at V and 7 bases at J, with 15 bases in the middle. Germline V gives CDR1 SEHNR, CDR2 FQNEAQ (reference sequence). This CDR3 spans 15 amino acids. The CDR3: CASSFDRMKGGELFF. In DNA form, the CDR3 reads TGTGCCAGCAGCTTCGACAGGATGAAAGGCGGGGAGCTGTTTTTT.

By sample share, this clone is medium-sized. The genes are TRBV2 and TRBJ1-2; no reliable D call. In germline, CDR1 is SNHLY, CDR2 FYNNEI. Trimming pared 4 bases from V and 4 bases from J, leaving 13 bases between. The CDR3 sequence is 14 residues long. CDR3 DNA: TGTGCCAGCAGTGGCAGCTCGGGAGGCTATGGCTACACCTTC. Translation gives CASSGSSGGYGYTF.

This clone was picked up a small number of times. One junction end does not reproduce the germline sequence, and a read error may be involved. V gene TRBV11-2 combines with J gene TRBJ2-1; 10 bases agree with TRBD2. CDR1 is SGHAT, CDR2 FQNNGV, per germline. The CDR3 has 13 residues. The DNA of the CDR3 is TGTGCCAGCAGCTTAGATCCGGTAGCGGGAGGACTCTTC. Amino acids: CASSLDPVAGGLF. Complete variable domain (other parts from reference TRBV11-2 and TRBJ2-1): EAGVAQSPRYKIIEKRQSVAFWCNPISGHATLYWYQQILGQGPKLLIQFQNNGVVDDSQLPKDRFSAERLKGVDSTLKIQPAKLEDSAVYLCASSLDPVAGGLFGPGTRLTVL.

The CDR3 nucleotides read TGTGCCAGCAGCTGGGACCAGGGGAGCACTGAAGCTTTCTTT. Translation: CASSWDQGSTEAFF. The rearrangement links TRBV7-8 to TRBJ1-1, with D maybe TRBD1 (6 bases). CDR1 is SGHVS and CDR2 is FQNEAQ in the germline V gene. The CDR3 has 14 residues. The V and J ends lost 4 bases and 4 bases respectively, with 13 bases between them.

V usage is TRBV10-3 and J usage is TRBJ2-7; D is perhaps TRBD1 (6 bases). The V gene lost 4 bases and the J gene lost 5 bases, with 12 bases spanning the gap. Germline V gene data show CDR1 as ENHRY and CDR2 as SYGVKD. CDR3 length: 13 amino acids. CDR3 sequence (DNA): TGTGCCATCAGTGGACAGGTTAGCGACGAGCAGTACTTC. This translates into CAISGQVSDEQYF.

This chain links TRBV6-6 with TRBJ1-2, with D possibly being TRBD1 (5 bases). V was shortened by 8 bases and J by 3 bases, with 16 bases between the two germline ends. The CDR3 has 14 amino acids. The V gene's germline CDR1 is MNHNY and CDR2 SVGAGI (reference sequence). DNA for the CDR3: TGTGCCAGCGCCCTCCAAGGAGGGGACTATGGCTACACCTTC. It encodes CASALQGGDYGYTF.

This chain uses TRBV27 with TRBJ2-7, with TRBD1 matching over 9 bases. This CDR3 contains 14 residues. J was trimmed by 5 bases and V by 8 bases; bases with no gene match: 10. The germline V gene has CDR1 MNHEY and CDR2 SMNVEV (reference sequence). CDR3 sequence reads: CASRPGTGINEQYF. In nucleotides, the CDR3 is TGTGCCAGCCGTCCCGGGACAGGGATCAACGAGCAGTACTTC.

Note on this clone: One junction end does not reproduce the germline sequence, and a read error may be involved. The chain couples TRBV15 to TRBJ2-5; a possible D gene is TRBD1 (5 bases). The CDR3 loop spans 14 amino acids. The germline V gene encodes CDR1 LNHNV and CDR2 YYDKDF (reference sequence). DNA of the CDR3: TGTGTCACCTCCGTAGGGGTCGGCGTGGAGACCCAGTACTTC. This gives the protein CVTSVGVGVETQYF.

This clone came up a few times. V is TRBV5-1 and J is TRBJ2-2; D might be TRBD1 (6 bases). Trimming left V 4 bases short and J 3 bases short, with 10 bases between. This CDR3 region has 14 residues. Germline V gene sequence: CDR1 SGHRS, CDR2 YFSETQ. The CDR3 sequence is CASSLYRDTGELFF. CDR3 coding DNA: TGCGCCAGCAGCCTGTACAGGGACACCGGGGAGCTGTTTTTT.

This chain connects TRBV28 to TRBJ1-2; D is unclear. The CDR3 spans 13 residues. In germline, CDR1 is MDHEN, CDR2 SYDVKM. The ends were cut back, 7 bases at V and 5 bases at J, with 14 bases in the middle. In DNA form, the CDR3 reads TGTGCCAGCACCCCATCGGCGGTATATGGCTACACCTTC. This translates into CASTPSAVYGYTF.

The rearrangement uses TRBV10-1 and TRBJ2-2; 7 bases agree with TRBD1. This CDR3 is 13 amino acids long. The V segment lost 8 bases and the J segment 2 bases; nucleotides outside the gene matches: 2. Per germline, CDR1 WNHNN and CDR2 SYGVQD (reference sequence). The CDR3 region is CASQGVNTGELFF. The CDR3 DNA reads TGCGCCAGCCAGGGGGTTAACACCGGGGAGCTGTTTTTT.

The chain carries TRBV18 and TRBJ2-4; D possibly corresponds to TRBD1 (5 bases). CDR1 is KGHSH and CDR2 is LQKENI in the germline V gene. The CDR3 runs to 14 residues. V was pared by 3 bases and J by 8 bases, with 14 bases between. The DNA for the CDR3 is TGTGCCAGCTCACCTGTGGGGCAGGTGGACATTCAGTACTTC. Its protein is CASSPVGQVDIQYF.

The V call is TRBV5-4, the J call TRBJ2-2, with TRBD2 identical over 9 bases. The J segment lost 9 bases and the V segment lost 4 bases, leaving 4 bases of the junction unmatched. CDR3 length: 13 amino acids. The germline CDR1 and CDR2 sequences are SGHNT and YYREEE (reference sequence). CDR3 loop: CASSDSGRRELFF. CDR3 coding DNA: TGTGCCAGCAGCGATAGCGGGAGAAGGGAGCTGTTTTTT.

The chain combines TRBV5-8 with TRBJ2-7; D is possibly TRBD1 (6 bases). V was pared by 4 bases and J by 7 bases, with 15 bases between. In germline, CDR1 is SGHTS, CDR2 YDEGEE. The CDR3 is made up of 13 amino acids. The chain's CDR3 is CASSTGPQGEQYF. Here the CDR3 DNA reads TGTGCCAGCAGCACGGGACCCCAGGGGGAGCAGTACTTC.

This CDR3 is CAWSYSAKETQYF. The CDR3 DNA is TGTGCCTGGAGTTACTCCGCTAAAGAGACCCAGTACTTC. The chain joins TRBV30 to TRBJ2-5, with D hard to call. V was cut by 2 bases and J by 3 bases, with 10 bases left in between. This CDR3 region has 13 residues. Germline V gene data show CDR1 as GTSNPN and CDR2 as SVGIG (reference sequence).

This clone was seen a few times. V and J are TRBV5-1 and TRBJ2-1; 10 bases map to TRBD2. CDR1 is SGHRS, CDR2 YFSETQ, per germline. This CDR3 has 16 residues. V trimming: 0 bases; J trimming: 7 bases; junction bases outside the gene matches: 7. The CDR3 reads CASSLAAQRGGNEQFF. Here the CDR3 DNA reads TGCGCCAGCAGCTTGGCCGCCCAGCGGGGGGGGAATGAGCAGTTCTTC.

This clone showed up just a few times. The chain recombines TRBV7-2 with TRBJ2-1, with 8 bases identical to TRBD2. V dropped 4 bases and J dropped 0; count of bases not matched to a gene: 2. The CDR3 length is 15 residues. From germline, CDR1 is SGHTA and CDR2 FQGNSA. The DNA for the CDR3 is TGTGCCAGCAGCTCTAGCGGGTTCTCCTACAATGAGCAGTTCTTC. Amino acids: CASSSSGFSYNEQFF.

The chain has TRBV5-1 and TRBJ2-5, with a possible D match to TRBD2 (5 bases). The V end lost 4 bases, the J end lost 6 bases, and 13 bases lay between the germline ends. This CDR3 is 13 amino acids long. Germline V gene data show CDR1 as SGHRS and CDR2 as YFSETQ. The CDR3 DNA is TGCGCCAGCAGCCTGATGGGAGAGAAGACCCAGTACTTC. As protein: CASSLMGEKTQYF.

The chain employs TRBV4-1 and TRBJ2-7; 9 positions agree with TRBD1. The CDR3 extends over 16 amino acids. The germline V gene encodes CDR1 MGHRA and CDR2 YSYEKL. V was clipped by 4 bases and J by 4 bases; unmatched bases: 11. The CDR3 DNA is TGCGCCAGCAGCCCCTCCCCGGACAGGGGAAGGTACGAGCAGTACTTC. It translates to CASSPSPDRGRYEQYF.